This entry features one T cell receptor (beta chain) sequence. The donors were in the roughly 110-subject validation cohort, distinct from the approximately 670-subject first cohort. This specimen belongs to a study of cytomegalovirus exposure and HLA in healthy donors. V was cut by 7 bases and J by 3 bases, with 16 bases left in between. In germline, CDR1 is GTSNPN, CDR2 SVGIG (reference sequence). The CDR3 is 14 residues long. The repertoire was sequenced with immunoSEQ multiplex PCR; TCRdb's copy has only in-frame clones and lacks some. The table has over 250,000 clones, about 85% seen once. Material for sequencing was PBMCs. The receptor comes from a woman in her 30s in good health and CMV-seropositive. The chain has TRBV30 and TRBJ1-5; the D gene is possibly TRBD1 (6 bases). CDR3 DNA sequence: TGTGCCTACACCCGGGACAACACCAATCAGCCCCAGCATTTT. This codes for CAYTRDNTNQPQHF. Looking up the rest from reference TRBV30 and TRBJ1-5 gives the full variable domain: SQTIHQWPATLVQPVGSPLSLECTVEGTSNPNLYWYRQAAGRGLQLLFYSVGIGQISSEVPQNLSASRPQDRQFILSSKKLLLSDSGFYLCAYTRDNTNQPQHFGDGTRLSIL.